Presented here are 10 T cell receptor beta chains from one specimen sequenced in a study of T-cell reconstitution after alpha-beta-depleted transplantation in children. During its preparation, the TCRbeta library received unique molecular identifiers. TCRdb reprocessed the PCR reads with MiXCR, giving one entry per CDR3 protein. The profile shows 500,000 to 650,000 distinct CDR3 sequences, over 10% of them singletons. The sample was PBMCs, mostly from graft donor cells, taken 360 days after TCRalphabeta/CD19-depleted stem cell transplant. Every receptor here comes from a male patient between 5 and 17 years old who had a stem cell transplant for acute myeloid leukemia, so the T cells may come from the graft donor.

In this sample, this clonotype turned up a few times. The genes are TRBV19 and TRBJ1-1, with 10 bases identical to TRBD1. This CDR3 has 16 residues. Germline CDR1 is LNHDA and CDR2 is SQIVND (reference sequence). Trimming took 2 bases from V and 3 from J; bases not matched to a gene: 6. The DNA of the CDR3 is TGTGCCAGTAGTATACGACAGGGGGCGAGGGACACTGAAGCTTTCTTT. Translating gives CASSIRQGARDTEAFF.

The rearrangement links TRBV5-1 to TRBJ2-3; no clear D gene. The CDR3 covers 14 residues. Trimming removed 1 base at V and 2 bases at J, with 8 bases between. Germline values: CDR1 SGHRS, CDR2 YFSETQ. The CDR3 bases are TGCGCCAGCAGCTTGAGCAGGCTCACAGATACGCAGTATTTT. Translated: CASSLSRLTDTQYF.

The table lists this clonotype with a few counts. The CDR3 bases are TGTGCCAGCTCAGCACTGACAGGGAATAACAATCAGCCCCAGCATTTT. This translates into CASSALTGNNNQPQHF. The rearrangement uses TRBV18 and TRBJ1-5, with 7 positions matching TRBD1. V was clipped by 5 bases and J by 3 bases; unmatched bases: 10. This CDR3 region has 16 residues. Germline loops: CDR1 KGHSH, CDR2 LQKENI.

The V gene is TRBV24-1, the J gene TRBJ2-2, with D perhaps TRBD1 (6 bases). There are 15 residues in the CDR3. With 4 bases removed from V and 4 bases from J, the gap between germline ends came to 12 bases. Germline V gene lookup returns CDR1 KGHDR and CDR2 SFDVKD. CDR3 amino acids: CATSDPGQSTGELFF. The CDR3 DNA follows: TGTGCCACCAGTGACCCAGGACAGAGCACCGGGGAGCTGTTTTTT.

The gene calls are TRBV7-2 and TRBJ2-7; D not resolved. CDR3 length: 11 residues. The ends were cut back, 6 bases at V and 5 bases at J, with 8 bases in the middle. Germline CDR1 is SGHTA and CDR2 is FQGNSA. CDR3 sequence: CASSTGHEQYF. The CDR3 DNA reads TGTGCCAGCAGTACCGGGCACGAGCAGTACTTC.

Many counts were recorded for this clonotype. The J gene is TRBJ2-1, the V gene TRBV7-9; TRBD2 is a possible D gene (6 bases). CDR3 size: 16 residues. The V end lost 4 bases, the J end lost 8 bases, and 21 bases lay between the germline ends. Germline CDR1 is SEHNR and CDR2 is FQNEAQ (reference sequence). The CDR3 sequence: CASSWDRLGDVYEQFF. The CDR3 coding sequence is TGTGCCAGCAGCTGGGATCGACTAGGTGACGTCTATGAGCAGTTCTTC.

This clonotype has only a few counts. The chain links TRBV10-2 to TRBJ2-1; no firm D call. The V and J ends lost 6 bases and 4 bases respectively, with 10 bases between them. CDR3 length equals 13 residues. CDR1 and CDR2 (germline): WSHSY, SAAADI. CDR3 amino acids: CASRLDLYNEQFF. DNA for the CDR3: TGCGCCAGCAGACTTGACCTTTACAATGAGCAGTTCTTC.

This clonotype was recorded many times. This chain connects TRBV24-1 to TRBJ2-1; 9 bases match TRBD2. The germline CDR1 and CDR2 sequences are KGHDR and SFDVKD. The CDR3 spans 16 residues. V lost 3 bases and J lost 9; bases outside the gene matches: 11. The CDR3, as DNA: TGTGCCACCAGTGATGACGGACTAGCGTCGATCGGTGAGCAGTTCTTC. It codes for CATSDDGLASIGEQFF.

This clonotype was counted at least ten times. The chain has TRBV27 and TRBJ2-1; 14 bases agree with TRBD2. Trimming cost V 6 bases and J 7 bases; bases outside gene matches: 11. The CDR3 loop spans 17 amino acids. Germline values: CDR1 MNHEY, CDR2 SMNVEV (reference sequence). CDR3 bases: TGTGCCAGCAGCCTTTTGGGGACTAGCGGGAGTGGAAATGAGCAGTTCTTC. Its protein is CASSLLGTSGSGNEQFF.

The CDR3 protein is CASSPNTPGASGSSGANVLTF. The CDR3 nucleotides are TGTGCCAGCAGTCCTAACACCCCAGGGGCTTCTGGGAGCTCTGGGGCCAACGTCCTGACTTTC. V usage is TRBV28 and J usage is TRBJ2-6; TRBD1 is a possible D gene (6 bases). The germline gives CDR1 MDHEN, CDR2 SYDVKM. With 5 bases removed from V and 0 bases from J, the gap between germline ends came to 26 bases. CDR3 size: 21 residues.